The clone carrying this T cell receptor (beta chain) occurred many times. The study profiled TCR beta VDJ and CDR3 using genomic DNA as template. TCRdb re-called the reads with MiXCR, one entry per CDR3 protein. The sample comprises 180,000 or so distinct CDR3 sequences, 45% to 50% of which are singletons, and around 2.7% rests with the top ten. The data derive from a study of CD8+CD57+ T cells in acquired aplastic anemia. Germline V gives CDR1 SGHTS, CDR2 YDEGEE. The CDR3 consists of 13 residues. V was pared by 2 bases and J by 0 bases, with 6 bases between. Sequencing input: sorted CD4+, CD8+, or CD8+CD57+ T cells (not recorded which) from PBMCs. The rearrangement uses TRBV5-8 and TRBJ2-7; D remains ambiguous. The source is a human donor in good health. The DNA for the CDR3 is TGTGCCAGCAGCTTTAAAGACTCCTACGAGCAGTACTTC. Translated, it gives CASSFKDSYEQYF.